Presented here are 2 T cell receptor beta chains from one specimen sequenced in a study of metastatic and nonmetastatic thyroid tumors. With MiXCR, TCRdb reprocessed the PCR reads. This sample has 29,000 or so clones, with 3.5% to 5% found just once. Thyroid surgery was performed in patients who had received no treatment beforehand. The sample taken for sequencing was blood. These receptor sequences come from a female donor with papillary thyroid cancer or a benign thyroid nodule (not recorded which). Some clones in this sample may be carry-over from other donors' samples.

This clone was observed a handful of times. Mismatch with germline at one junction end may stem from a read error. V is TRBV12-3 or TRBV12-4 and J is TRBJ2-1, with D hard to call. This CDR3 contains 13 residues. The CDR3 DNA follows: TGTGCCAGCAGTTTCCCAAACTACGATGAGCAGTTCTTC. It translates to CASSFPNYDEQFF.

Ten or more counts support this clone. V is TRBV24-1 and J is TRBJ2-5; D unresolved. V was clipped by 3 bases and J by 1 base, with 11 bases between them. There are 15 residues in the CDR3. Germline loops: CDR1 KGHDR, CDR2 SFDVKD. CDR3 DNA: TGTGCCACCAGTGATGCCTTTGGAACCCAAGAGACCCAGTACTTC. This codes for CATSDAFGTQETQYF.